A single sample gave rise to the 19 T cell receptor beta chains below, sequenced in a study of T-cell memory formation after mild COVID-19. One entry per CDR3 protein, called by TCRdb with MiXCR from the 5' RACE reads. Counted here are just under 550,000 distinct CDR3 sequences, roughly 20% occurring once; the ten biggest clones make up around 12%. Sequenced: PBMCs or a T cell subset sorted from them (not recorded which). These receptors all come from an adult woman who had mild COVID-19 (a few samples of this study predate the infection). Cell type and time point are not known.

The CDR3 DNA reads as TGCGCCAGCAGCCAAGTCGGACTCTCGGGTGAAGCTTTCTTT. This encodes CASSQVGLSGEAFF. This chain links TRBV4-1 with TRBJ1-1, with unresolved D. The V end was cut by 1 base, the J end by 7 bases, with 13 bases between. Germline V gene lookup returns CDR1 MGHRA and CDR2 YSYEKL. The CDR3 runs 14 residues.

The V gene is TRBV5-1, the J gene TRBJ2-7; possibly TRBD2 for D (7 bases). Germline V gene data show CDR1 as SGHRS and CDR2 as YFSETQ. The CDR3 sequence is 14 residues long. Trimming removed 5 bases from V and 0 bases from J, with 12 bases in between. The DNA for the CDR3 is TGCGCCAGCAGTTGGGGGGGCACCTCCTACGAGCAGTACTTC. Its protein product is CASSWGGTSYEQYF. Variable domain in full (rest from reference TRBV5-1 and TRBJ2-7): KAGVTQTPRYLIKTRGQQVTLSCSPISGHRSVSWYQQTPGQGLQFLFEYFSETQRNKGNFPGRFSGRQFSNSRSEMNVSTLELGDSALYLCASSWGGTSYEQYFGPGTRLTVT.

This clonotype appeared a few times. The rearrangement links TRBV27 to TRBJ1-2; maybe TRBD1 (5 bases). Trimming cost V 0 bases and J 3 bases, with 11 bases left between them. Germline V lookup: CDR1 MNHEY, CDR2 SMNVEV (reference sequence). The CDR3 is 15 amino acids. CDR3 loop: CASSLSGGWDYGYTF. The CDR3, as DNA: TGTGCCAGCAGTTTATCGGGGGGATGGGACTATGGCTACACCTTC.

In its sample, this clonotype was seen a few times. The chain couples TRBV25-1 to TRBJ1-1; a possible D gene is TRBD1 (5 bases). Per germline, CDR1 MGHDK and CDR2 SYGVNS. The CDR3 has 13 amino acids. Trimming shortened V by 4 bases and J by 4 bases, and 10 bases separated the two germline ends. The CDR3 coding sequence is TGTGCCAGCAGTGCGGGGACCCCCACTGAAGCTTTCTTT. Protein: CASSAGTPTEAFF.

This clonotype was detected only a few times. The V gene is TRBV20-1, the J gene TRBJ1-2; 12 bases align to TRBD1. The germline V gene encodes CDR1 DFQATT and CDR2 SNEGSKA (reference sequence). The CDR3 runs 15 residues. After removal of 0 bases from V and 7 bases from J, the junction contained 6 bases not matched to a gene. CDR3 sequence: CSARDRDRGRSGYTF. The CDR3 nucleotides read TGCAGTGCTAGAGATCGGGACAGGGGGCGTAGTGGCTACACCTTC.

The chain employs TRBV15 and TRBJ2-7; TRBD1 aligns across 7 bases. The ends lost 3 bases at V and 5 bases at J; junction bases unmatched: 4. Germline V gene sequence: CDR1 LNHNV, CDR2 YYDKDF (reference sequence). The CDR3 runs 13 residues. CDR3 sequence (DNA): TGTGCCACCAGCAGCCGGGACAGTCACGAGCAGTACTTC. This gives the protein CATSSRDSHEQYF.

The table lists this clonotype with a few counts. The chain combines TRBV4-1 with TRBJ2-1; 11 bases agree with TRBD1. The ends lost 5 bases at V and 5 bases at J; junction bases unmatched: 8. Germline V gives CDR1 MGHRA, CDR2 YSYEKL. The CDR3 runs to 16 residues. CDR3 loop: CASSNHPGQGDNEQFF. The CDR3 nucleotides are TGCGCCAGCAGCAACCACCCGGGACAGGGGGACAATGAGCAGTTCTTC.

The CDR3 region has the DNA TGTGCCAGCAGCTTAGATGGGGCTCACGCAGATACGCAGTATTTT. This translates into CASSLDGAHADTQYF. This chain links TRBV7-2 with TRBJ2-3; tentatively, D is TRBD1 (5 bases). Germline V gene sequence: CDR1 SGHTA, CDR2 FQGNSA. V lost 1 base and J lost 4, with 12 bases in between. This CDR3 spans 15 amino acids.

V gene TRBV11-3 combines with J gene TRBJ1-2, with a tentative D call TRBD1 (5 bases). Trimming took 3 bases from V and 8 from J, leaving 13 bases between them. Germline loops: CDR1 SGHNT, CDR2 YENEEA. This CDR3 spans 13 amino acids. CDR3: CASSFQGVGGYTF. As DNA, the CDR3 is TGTGCCAGCAGCTTCCAGGGAGTCGGAGGCTACACCTTC.

The chain links TRBV9 to TRBJ2-4; TRBD2 is a possible D gene (6 bases). CDR1 is SGDLS and CDR2 is YYNGEE in the germline V gene. The CDR3 is 14 amino acids. The V end lost 4 bases, the J end lost 8 bases, and 16 bases lay between the germline ends. The CDR3 nucleotides are TGTGCCAGCAGCCCAAAGGGACTTAAGGACATTCAGTACTTC. As protein: CASSPKGLKDIQYF.

CDR3 DNA: TGTGCCAGCAGCCAACTAGCGGGAGTGGATAATGAGCAGTTCTTC. Its protein product is CASSQLAGVDNEQFF. The chain is built from TRBV6-2 or TRBV6-3 and TRBJ2-1; 11 positions match TRBD2. The CDR3 is 15 residues long. Looked up from germline, CDR1 is MNHEY and CDR2 is SVGEGT. V lost 6 bases to trimming and J lost 7 bases; unmatched junction nucleotides: 8.

This clonotype was seen a few times. J is TRBJ1-1 and V is TRBV5-1; TRBD1 might be the D (5 bases). Deletions cut 3 bases from V and 2 bases from J, with 17 bases between. The CDR3 totals 16 residues. The V gene's germline CDR1 is SGHRS and CDR2 YFSETQ. The CDR3, as DNA: TGCGCCAGCAGCTCCGACCCGGTGACAGTAAACACTGAAGCTTTCTTT. Amino acid sequence: CASSSDPVTVNTEAFF.

This clonotype has only a few counts. The chain has TRBV7-2 and TRBJ1-5; D remains unclear. Trimming removed 6 bases from V and 7 bases from J, with 13 bases in between. The germline gives CDR1 SGHTA, CDR2 FQGNSA. This CDR3 comprises 13 residues. The CDR3 spells CASSPGHRQPQHF. The DNA for the CDR3 is TGTGCCAGCAGTCCGGGTCATCGGCAGCCCCAGCATTTT.

The V gene is TRBV5-1, the J gene TRBJ2-1, with D maybe TRBD1 (5 bases). Trimming removed 0 bases at V and 2 bases at J, with 12 bases between. Germline V gene data show CDR1 as SGHRS and CDR2 as YFSETQ. This CDR3 is 16 amino acids long. The CDR3 loop is CASSLALGVPYNEQFF. CDR3 in DNA: TGCGCCAGCAGCTTGGCCCTAGGGGTCCCCTACAATGAGCAGTTCTTC.

This clonotype was detected only a few times. One end of the junction does not line up with germline, which may come from a read error. The CDR3 nucleotides are TGCAGCGTGAGTCCCAGGGGGTATAACGATGGCTACACCTTC. Protein sequence: CSVSPRGYNDGYTF. The chain uses TRBV29-1 and TRBJ1-2; 7 bases are a match to TRBD1. Germline loops: CDR1 SQVTM, CDR2 ANQGSEA. This CDR3 has 14 amino acids.

This clonotype was recorded many times. The chain is built from TRBV24-1 and TRBJ2-7; D tentatively reads TRBD1 or TRBD2 (6 bases each). This CDR3 contains 14 residues. Germline CDR1 and CDR2: KGHDR and SFDVKD. Trimming removed 4 bases from V and 2 bases from J, with 11 bases in between. CDR3 protein: CATSEGGIPYEQYF. The CDR3, as DNA: TGTGCCACCAGTGAAGGGGGGATCCCCTACGAGCAGTACTTC.

The sample holds a few counts of this clonotype. The chain uses TRBV29-1 and TRBJ2-5; D remains unclear. The V and J ends lost 5 bases and 1 base respectively, with 8 bases between them. CDR3 length: 12 amino acids. CDR1 and CDR2 (germline): SQVTM, ANQGSEA. The CDR3 loop is CSVSTAQETQYF. The CDR3, as DNA: TGCAGCGTTAGCACAGCCCAAGAGACCCAGTACTTC.

This sequence joins TRBV18 and TRBJ2-7; 9 bases are a match to TRBD1. Germline-derived CDR1 and CDR2 are KGHSH and LQKENI. The CDR3 is 16 amino acids. V shed 2 bases and J 3 bases; nucleotides not matched to a gene: 8. The CDR3 sequence: CASSPSFGTGYYEQYF. The CDR3 DNA sequence: TGTGCCAGCTCACCAAGTTTTGGGACAGGGTACTACGAGCAGTACTTC.

The CDR3 is CASSQGEDTEAFF. The CDR3 region has the DNA TGCGCCAGCAGCCAAGGGGAAGACACTGAAGCTTTCTTT. The chain is built from TRBV4-3 and TRBJ1-1, with D unclear. The CDR3 runs to 13 residues. Per germline, CDR1 LGHNA and CDR2 YSLEER. Trimming removed 1 base from V and 3 bases from J, with 6 bases in between.